Below are 4 T cell receptor beta chains sequenced from a single sample in a study of blood T cell repertoires in COVID-19. Measured with immunoSEQ multiplex PCR; TCRdb has only the in-frame clones, and not every one. The table has approximately 190,000 clones, 75% to 90% seen once; the top ten hold about 7%. Sample: peripheral blood. All receptors derive from a man in his sixties with acute or convalescent COVID-19.

The genes are TRBV4-1 and TRBJ1-5, with D perhaps TRBD1 (6 bases). Trimming pared 1 base from V and 0 bases from J, leaving 10 bases between. The CDR3 covers 16 residues. The germline V gene encodes CDR1 MGHRA and CDR2 YSYEKL. The DNA for the CDR3 is TGCGCCAGCAGCCAAGTCACAGGGTATAGCAATCAGCCCCAGCATTTT. This encodes CASSQVTGYSNQPQHF.

As for this clone: The junction shows a germline mismatch at one end, possibly a read error. Different DNA sequences within this sample yield the same CDR3. The chain couples TRBV7-3 to TRBJ2-2, with TRBD2 matching 9 bases. There are 15 residues in the CDR3. CDR1 is SGHTA and CDR2 is FQGTGA in the germline V gene. CDR3 nucleotides: TGCGCCAGCAGTCTCAGCGGGGGGTACACCGGGGAGCTGTTTTTT. Translation: CASSLSGGYTGELFF.

The rearrangement joins TRBV7-8 to TRBJ1-5; maybe TRBD1 (5 bases). Germline lookup yields CDR1 SGHVS and CDR2 FQNEAQ. The V end lost 6 bases, the J end lost 0 bases, and 12 bases lay between the germline ends. The CDR3 contains 15 residues. In nucleotides, the CDR3 is TGTGCCAGCAGGCGCGGGGCAAATAGCAATCAGCCCCAGCATTTT. Translating it yields CASRRGANSNQPQHF.

The chain carries TRBV7-6 and TRBJ1-1, with no clear D. V shed 3 bases and J shed 1 base, with 6 bases lying between them. The CDR3 contains 13 residues. Germline-derived CDR1 and CDR2 are SGHVS and FNYEAQ. CDR3 DNA: TGTGCCAGCAGCTTGGTAGAGAACACTGAAGCTTTCTTT. Translation gives CASSLVENTEAFF. The variable domain in full, completed from reference TRBV7-6 and TRBJ1-1, reads GAGVSQSPRYKVTKRGQDVALRCDPISGHVSLYWYRQALGQGPEFLTYFNYEAQQDKSGLPNDRFSAERPEGSISTLTIQRTEQRDSAMYRCASSLVENTEAFFGQGTRLTVV.